This T cell receptor (beta chain) was retrieved from a study of blood T cells in healthy people across ages (dated by TCRdb to the mid-2010s). Broadly, across the study: In model experiments, template switching captured about one uniquely barcoded TCR beta cDNA molecule for every two T cells. To track age-related changes in TCR beta repertoire diversity, the study relied on deep sequencing normalized with unique cDNA molecular identifiers. Four age groups were formed from the donors: young (average about 16 years), middle-aged (just under 40), aged (around 62) and long-lived (less than 85). To avoid experimental bias, donors of different ages were distributed randomly across sequencing lanes. Using the same blood draw, the study looked at two additional independent replicas of 1 million unique cDNA reads for two donors, one aged 18 to 30 and the other aged 80 or older.

Donors were 39 systemically healthy Caucasian individuals from Russia aged roughly 6 to 100 years. Ten milliliters of peripheral blood were collected from each donor into EDTA-treated Vacutainer tubes. PBMCs were isolated by Ficoll-Paque density-gradient centrifugation, with at least 6.5 million obtained per sample. Total RNA was extracted from PBMCs with Trizol reagent, with at least 5 micrograms obtained per sample. For every donor, an aliquot of PBMCs went through flow cytometry to measure the percentages of naive CD45RAhigh/CD27high T cells. Remarks on this clonotype: The clone's antigen remains unknown. Base qualities are not provided; no much larger clone lies one nucleotide away.

Overall results and qualifications from the work: The percentage of naive T cells measured by flow cytometry correlated strongly with observed TCR beta diversity. Estimates of total diversity based on one million sequenced T cells were considered lower bounds and underestimates. Conclusive comparison of naive and antigen-experienced compartments was prevented by the profiling of bulk unsorted PBMCs. Observed TCR beta diversity per million T cells fell roughly linearly with age, and a significant reduction was already apparent by age roughly 41. Compared with the aged group, more naive CD4+ T cells, fewer expanded clones and increased TCR diversity were shown by the long-lived group, suggesting age selection. Donor CMV infection status was unknown, potentially confounding age-related changes in expanded clonotypes.

Cut back by 5 bases and 1 base, the V and J ends lie 11 bases apart. The germline V gene yields SQVTM for CDR1 and ANQGSEA for CDR2. The CDR3 goes from the cysteine to the phenylalanine over 13 residues. Only CDR3 DNA remains: 39 bases, in frame from the first base. The library was built by means of 5' RACE. TCRdb records Illumina HiSeq 2500 as the sequencer. The second PCR ran for about 6 to 12 cycles and used a J-beta primer mix along with a sample-barcoded 5' primer. A template-switch 5' adaptor carrying 12 random nucleotides introduced a unique molecular identifier onto each TCR beta cDNA molecule. Each sample yielded at least 3 million CDR3-containing paired-end reads. All of the RNA was converted into first-strand cDNA using the Mint cDNA synthesis kit, with a TRBC-specific oligonucleotide serving as the primer. Following uracil-DNA glycosylase treatment, a first 18-cycle PCR with universal primers M1SS and BC2_uni_R was performed on all cDNA. The authors' pipeline ran thus. For normalization, 1 million high-quality reads, each with a distinct molecular identifier, were randomly selected from each sample. Instead of being binned into consensus sequences, reads that shared molecular identifiers were thrown out. MiTCR, with a Q25 quality threshold and the strictest error-elimination algorithm, was used for CDR3 identification, clonotype clustering and error correction. A nonparametric unseen species model with Euler transformation was used to estimate lower-bound total TCR beta diversity. TCRdb ran its own pipeline on the public reads, namely fastp trimming at Q25 and MiXCR clone calling, and kept in-frame beta chains. Each CDR3 protein gets just one entry, which takes the most common genes and DNA from the rows behind it. The V and J calls here are based on TCRdb, not the publication. The sample table contains approximately 1.5 million distinct CDR3 sequences; only one count was recorded for about 45% of them. The ten largest clonotypes hold about 4% of the sample.

The TCR comes from a woman in her late teens or twenties in good health. Sequencing was carried out using blood. The chain is assembled from TRBV29-1 and TRBJ1-1, with TRBD1 tentatively as D gene (6 bases match). For the CDR3, the sequence is CSVSWGQNTEAFF. The DNA reads TGCAGCGTTAGTTGGGGGCAGAACACTGAAGCTTTCTTT.